These T cell receptor beta chains were read from a single sample in a study of blood T cell repertoires in COVID-19. The assay was immunoSEQ multiplex PCR, and TCRdb's table has in-frame clones only and misses some. The sample includes under 120,000 clones, roughly 85% of them seen just once. Sample: peripheral blood. These receptor sequences come from a human donor in a cohort sampled during active COVID-19. CDR3s include the opening cysteine and the closing phenylalanine or tryptophan. D genes are given only for firm matches. For some rows the clone size is stated as once, few or many, or as a class when expanded; others skip it.

cdr3_nt	cdr3_aa	j_call	d_call	clone_size	v_call
TGTGCCAGCAGCCACGCGGCGGGGGGGGGCTGGGAGCAGTACTTC	CASSHAAGGGWEQYF	TRBJ2-7	TRBD2	.	TRBV3-1/TRBV3-2
TGTGCCAGCAGCGAGACAGGAAATAGCAATCAGCCCCAGCATTTT	CASSETGNSNQPQHF	TRBJ1-5	.	.	TRBV9
TGTGCCAGCAAGGGACGGGGGAGAGATACGCAGTATTTT	CASKGRGRDTQYF	TRBJ2-3	.	few	TRBV7-2
TGTGCCAGCAGCGGCGGGACAGGGCTATACAATGAGCAGTTCTTC	CASSGGTGLYNEQFF	TRBJ2-1	TRBD1	.	TRBV9
TGTGCCAGCAGTGAGTTAGAGAGCTCCTACAATGAGCAGTTCTTC	CASSELESSYNEQFF	TRBJ2-1	.	.	TRBV6-4
TGTGCCAGCAGCCAAGAAGAACGGGAGGCAGAGACCCAGTACTTC	CASSQEEREAETQYF	TRBJ2-5	TRBD2	.	TRBV3-1/TRBV3-2
TGCGCCAGCAGCTCGACAGGGCCCGATCAGCCCCAGCATTTT	CASSSTGPDQPQHF	TRBJ1-5	TRBD1	.	TRBV5-1
TGTGCCAGCAGCTTAGCATTTGGGGGCGCGGAGACCCAGTACTTC	CASSLAFGGAETQYF	TRBJ2-5	.	.	TRBV7-9
TGTGCCAGCAGTTCTCCGGGACAGGCGAACACTGAAGCTTTCTTT	CASSSPGQANTEAFF	TRBJ1-1	TRBD1	.	TRBV28
TGTGCCTGGAGTGCGCGGGACAGGGGCTTCGATGAGCAGTTCTTC	CAWSARDRGFDEQFF	TRBJ2-1	TRBD1	.	TRBV30
TGTGCCACCAGTGATAGACGGACAGGGGGTTCCGGGGAGCTGTTTTTT	CATSDRRTGGSGELFF	TRBJ2-2	TRBD1	.	TRBV24-1
TGTGCCAGTAGTATAGAGAGGAGTTCGTATGGCTACACCTTC	CASSIERSSYGYTF	TRBJ1-2	.	few	TRBV19
TGCGCCAGCAGCGATACAGAAACCGGGGAGCTGTTTTTT	CASSDTETGELFF	TRBJ2-2	.	.	TRBV5-1
TGTGCCACCAGCTCGACAGGGGCCTACGAGCAGTACTTC	CATSSTGAYEQYF	TRBJ2-7	TRBD1	.	TRBV24-1
TGTGCCAGCAGTTACCGTTCCTCCGGGTGGAACACTGAAGCTTTCTTT	CASSYRSSGWNTEAFF	TRBJ1-1	.	.	TRBV6-6
TGCGCCAGCAGCTTGAGGAGGGTAGGGTCTGCAGATACGCAGTATTTT	CASSLRRVGSADTQYF	TRBJ2-3	.	.	TRBV5-1
TGTGCCACCAGTGGAACCACAGGGAGCTCCAATGGCTACACCTTC	CATSGTTGSSNGYTF	TRBJ1-2	.	.	TRBV24-1
TGTGCCAGCGCCTGGGACTTCAGCTCCTACAATGAGCAGTTCTTC	CASAWDFSSYNEQFF	TRBJ2-1	.	.	TRBV19
TGTGCCAGCAGCCAAGAACCTCAAACCGGGACAGGGATTGAAGCTTTCTTT	CASSQEPQTGTGIEAFF	TRBJ1-1	TRBD1	.	TRBV4-2
TGTGCCAGCCCCCCGGGACAGGGTATTTCTGGAAACACCATATATTTT	CASPPGQGISGNTIYF	TRBJ1-3	TRBD1	.	TRBV2
TGTGCCAGCAGTTACCTCGCGGCACCCTTCTACGAGCAGTACTTC	CASSYLAAPFYEQYF	TRBJ2-7	.	.	TRBV6-2/TRBV6-3
TGTGCCAGCAGCTACTCCTATGACACCTACGGAATCTACAATGAGCAGTTCTTC	CASSYSYDTYGIYNEQFF	TRBJ2-1	.	.	TRBV5-5
TGTGCCAGCAGTTCCCGACAGGACACTTCCTACGAGCAGTACTTC	CASSSRQDTSYEQYF	TRBJ2-7	.	.	TRBV27
TGTGCCAGCAGCCACTTAGGGGCCTATGGCTACACCTTC	CASSHLGAYGYTF	TRBJ1-2	.	.	TRBV4-2
TGCGCCAGCAGTGTGGTGGCAGGGCCCGGCGAGCAGTACTTC	CASSVVAGPGEQYF	TRBJ2-7	.	.	TRBV10-1
TGTGCCAGCAGTGATGGAACAGGGGTTAATGAAAAACTGTTTTTT	CASSDGTGVNEKLFF	TRBJ1-4	TRBD1	.	TRBV6-4
TGCGCCAGCAGCCAAGGAGGGGAGCGGGCGGGTACGCAGTATTTT	CASSQGGERAGTQYF	TRBJ2-3	.	.	TRBV4-3
TGTGCCAGTAGTATGGACGCAGGGGGTGTGAACACTGAAGCTTTCTTT	CASSMDAGGVNTEAFF	TRBJ1-1	TRBD1	.	TRBV19
TGTGCCAGCAGCTTTGACTTGGGTGTCCCAGATACGCAGTATTTT	CASSFDLGVPDTQYF	TRBJ2-3	.	.	TRBV5-6
TGCGCCAGCGGGGAAGGGGTTGGTGAAAAACTGTTTTTT	CASGEGVGEKLFF	TRBJ1-4	.	few	TRBV5-1
TGTGCCAGCAGCAAGGAAGACGGGACTAGCGGGGGGGCCCTTAGCACAGATACGCAGTATTTT	CASSKEDGTSGGALSTDTQYF	TRBJ2-3	.	.	TRBV21-1
TGCGCCAGCAGCCAAGAAGCCTCGACTCGCTTGAACACCGGGGAGCTGTTTTTT	CASSQEASTRLNTGELFF	TRBJ2-2	.	.	TRBV4-3
TGTGCCAGCAGCGAAGACACCTACACCGGGGAGCTGTTTTTT	CASSEDTYTGELFF	TRBJ2-2	.	few	TRBV9
TGTGCCAGCAGCCCGGCGGGACAGTTCTCGGGAAACACCATATATTTT	CASSPAGQFSGNTIYF	TRBJ1-3	TRBD1	few	TRBV7-8
TGTGCCAGCAGTTTCTTCGATAGCGGGCACCACAATGAGCAGTTCTTC	CASSFFDSGHHNEQFF	TRBJ2-1	TRBD2	.	TRBV28
TGTGCCAGCAGCCCCCGCGGGGCGTCACCCGAGCAGTACTTC	CASSPRGASPEQYF	TRBJ2-7	.	.	TRBV3-1/TRBV3-2
TGTGCCACCAACGAGGGGGCGACTGAGCAGTTCTTC	CATNEGATEQFF	TRBJ2-1	TRBD1	.	TRBV10-3
TGTGCCAGCAGCCAGGGTCGGACTAGCGGGGGGGCCCATGAGCAGTTCTTC	CASSQGRTSGGAHEQFF	TRBJ2-1	TRBD2	once	TRBV4-2
TGTGCCAGCCAGTTACGCTCTGGAAACACCATATATTTT	CASQLRSGNTIYF	TRBJ1-3	.	.	TRBV19
TGCGCCAGCAGCCAAAGACTAGCTTCCCGCTCCTACGAGCAGTACTTC	CASSQRLASRSYEQYF	TRBJ2-7	TRBD2	once	TRBV4-1
TGTGCCAGCAGCGGGCCCAACCAAGAGACCCAGTACTTC	CASSGPNQETQYF	TRBJ2-5	.	.	TRBV5-6
TGCGCCAGCAGCTTGTCGGCAGGGGGCCACACCGGGGAGCTGTTTTTT	CASSLSAGGHTGELFF	TRBJ2-2	TRBD1	few	TRBV5-1
TGTGCCAGCAGTGACCGGGACAGGGCAAAATATCGAAACTCCTACGAGCAGTACTTC	CASSDRDRAKYRNSYEQYF	TRBJ2-7	TRBD1	.	TRBV28
TGTGCCAGCAGTGGTCTGCTAGCGGGGGGGTACAATGAGCAGTTCTTC	CASSGLLAGGYNEQFF	TRBJ2-1	TRBD2	.	TRBV6-1
TGCGCCACCGCGTCCGGGACAGGGAACCCCTACGAGCAGTACTTC	CATASGTGNPYEQYF	TRBJ2-7	TRBD1	.	TRBV5-1
TGTGCCAGCAGCCAAGGGGAGGGGACCGGGGAGCTGTTTTTT	CASSQGEGTGELFF	TRBJ2-2	TRBD2	once	TRBV3-1/TRBV3-2
TGCGCCAGCAGCTTGGCCCCAACCACGGGTGACGAGCAGTACTTC	CASSLAPTTGDEQYF	TRBJ2-7	.	.	TRBV5-1
TGTGCCAGCAGCGTCCTCGGGACAGGCACAGATACGCAGTATTTT	CASSVLGTGTDTQYF	TRBJ2-3	TRBD1	.	TRBV9
TGTGCCACCAGTTTAGCGTATAGCAATCAGCCCCAGCATTTT	CATSLAYSNQPQHF	TRBJ1-5	.	.	TRBV24-1
TGTGCCTCTAGTCTTGTAGGGAGTCCCTCCTACAATGAGCAGTTCTTC	CASSLVGSPSYNEQFF	TRBJ2-1	.	.	TRBV30
TGTGCCGCTGCCAGGGGCTTAAATCAGCCCCAGCATTTT	CAAARGLNQPQHF	TRBJ1-5	.	.	TRBV6-5
TGTGCCAGCAGCCCTTTGGGACTAGCGGGAGCGGAGACGCAGTATTTT	CASSPLGLAGAETQYF	TRBJ2-3	TRBD2	.	TRBV27
TGTGCCAGCAGCCAAGAAATGGGGATAGCGAATCAGCCCCAGCATTTT	CASSQEMGIANQPQHF	TRBJ1-5	.	.	TRBV4-2
TGTGCCAGCAGTGTAACTAGCGGGAGGCCCGGTATGGAGCAGTTCTTC	CASSVTSGRPGMEQFF	TRBJ2-1	TRBD2	.	TRBV2
TGCGCCAGCAGTCGGCAGGCTAATGAAAAACTGTTTTTT	CASSRQANEKLFF	TRBJ1-4	.	.	TRBV5-1
TGTGCCAGCAGCTTATTTCTTGAGGATGGCTACACCTTC	CASSLFLEDGYTF	TRBJ1-2	.	few	TRBV11-3